These 14 T cell receptor beta chains were all obtained from the same sample, sequenced in a study of T cell repertoires in cytomegalovirus infection. One entry per CDR3 protein, called by TCRdb with MiXCR from the reads. The table lists roughly 320,000 distinct CDR3 sequences, around a tenth of them singletons. Input material: PBMCs. Every receptor here comes from a human donor in good health (CMV status not recorded). Some clones in this sample may be carry-over from other donors' samples.

This clonotype occurred many times. This chain connects TRBV6-2 or TRBV6-3 to TRBJ2-7; D tentatively fits TRBD1 or TRBD2 (5 bases each). Trimming took 2 bases from V and 5 from J, leaving 19 bases between them. The CDR3 has 16 residues. Germline assignment: CDR1 MNHEY and CDR2 SVGEGT. This chain's CDR3 is CASSYENTVGTDEQYF. In DNA form, the CDR3 reads TGTGCCAGCAGTTACGAGAACACAGTGGGGACCGACGAGCAGTACTTC.

This clonotype was observed a few times. The chain is built from TRBV6-2 or TRBV6-3 and TRBJ2-6, with unresolved D. CDR1 is MNHEY and CDR2 is SVGEGT in the germline V gene. V was shortened by 0 bases and J by 0 bases, with 3 bases between the two germline ends. This CDR3 contains 15 residues. Here the CDR3 DNA reads TGTGCCAGCAGTTACTCTTTCTCTGGGGCCAACGTCCTGACTTTC. Translated, it gives CASSYSFSGANVLTF.

V usage is TRBV27 and J usage is TRBJ2-3; D ambiguous. V was trimmed by 2 bases and J by 3 bases, leaving 6 bases between them. This CDR3 contains 13 residues. From germline, CDR1 is MNHEY and CDR2 SMNVEV (reference sequence). The CDR3, as DNA: TGTGCCAGCAGTTTAAAGAGAACAGATACGCAGTATTTT. This sequence encodes CASSLKRTDTQYF.

This clonotype turned up a few times. The chain combines TRBV3-1 with TRBJ2-3, with D unresolved. Trimming took off 2 bases at V and 6 bases at J, with 12 bases between the two ends. Germline-derived CDR1 and CDR2 are LGHDT and YNNKEL (reference sequence). The CDR3 is made up of 14 amino acids. CDR3: CASSQRSGNDTQYF. CDR3 DNA: TGTGCCAGCAGCCAAAGGTCTGGAAACGATACGCAGTATTTT.

V is TRBV4-1 and J is TRBJ2-5; perhaps TRBD2 as D (6 bases). Germline lookup yields CDR1 MGHRA and CDR2 YSYEKL. The CDR3 spans 16 residues. The ends were cut back, 4 bases at V and 0 bases at J, with 15 bases in the middle. The CDR3 DNA reads TGCGCCAGCAGCCCCCAAAAGAGCGGGCACCAAGAGACCCAGTACTTC. Its translation is CASSPQKSGHQETQYF.

The rearrangement joins TRBV7-3 to TRBJ2-1, with unresolved D. Trimming removed 2 bases at V and 3 bases at J, with 11 bases between. There are 15 residues in the CDR3. The germline V gene has CDR1 SGHTA and CDR2 FQGTGA. Here the CDR3 reads CASSLGQNIYNEQFF. Here the CDR3 DNA reads TGTGCCAGCAGCTTAGGGCAGAATATCTACAATGAGCAGTTCTTC.

This clonotype was picked up many times. The chain couples TRBV6-5 to TRBJ1-1; D remains unclear. Germline lookup yields CDR1 MNHEY and CDR2 SVGAGI. Trimming shortened V by 2 bases and J by 2 bases, and 6 bases separated the two germline ends. The CDR3 extends over 13 amino acids. CDR3 in amino acids: CASSYLKNTEAFF. DNA for the CDR3: TGTGCCAGCAGTTACCTGAAAAACACTGAAGCTTTCTTT.

The chain employs TRBV20-1 and TRBJ2-1; D is possibly TRBD1 or TRBD2 (5 bases each). Per germline, CDR1 DFQATT and CDR2 SNEGSKA (reference sequence). This CDR3 has 13 amino acids. Trimming took 6 bases from V and 6 from J, leaving 15 bases between them. CDR3 in amino acids: CSASLTRGNEQFF. In DNA, the CDR3 is TGCAGTGCAAGCCTTACTAGGGGCAATGAGCAGTTCTTC.

Note on this clonotype: The junction departs from the called germline gene at one end, perhaps through a read error. V gene TRBV5-3 combines with J gene TRBJ2-7; D gene ambiguous. TRBV5-3 is classed as an ORF, of uncertain function. This CDR3 is 15 amino acids long. The CDR3 protein is CASSFRSSAVYEQYF. CDR3 DNA sequence: TGTGCCAGCAGCTTTCGGTCCTCGGCGGTTTACGAGCAGTACTTC.

This clonotype was found many times. The V call is TRBV7-8, the J call TRBJ2-1; 7 bases fit TRBD2. This CDR3 contains 15 residues. After removal of 2 bases from V and 3 bases from J, the junction contained 4 bases not matched to a gene. From germline, CDR1 is SGHVS and CDR2 FQNEAQ. CDR3 bases: TGTGCCAGCAGCTTAAGACGGGGGGACTACAATGAGCAGTTCTTC. It yields the protein CASSLRRGDYNEQFF.

This clonotype was recorded many times. The chain employs TRBV4-3 and TRBJ2-1, with 9 nucleotides matching TRBD2. Germline CDR1 is LGHNA and CDR2 is YSLEER. J gave up 5 bases and V 3 bases, and 8 bases lay outside the gene matches. The CDR3 is 16 amino acids. The CDR3 DNA follows: TGCGCCAGCAGCCATCTTAGCGGGAGATTCGACAATGAGCAGTTCTTC. Its protein product is CASSHLSGRFDNEQFF.

This clonotype appeared a few times. The chain links TRBV2 to TRBJ2-7, with D possibly called TRBD1 or TRBD2 (5 bases each). The V and J ends lost 1 base and 0 bases respectively, with 10 bases between them. Germline CDR1 SNHLY, CDR2 FYNNEI. The CDR3 spans 15 residues. DNA of the CDR3: TGTGCCAGCAGTGAAGGGGGGTATGACTCCTACGAGCAGTACTTC. Translation gives CASSEGGYDSYEQYF.

This clonotype was picked up many times. The chain links TRBV7-2 to TRBJ1-4, with D possibly being TRBD1 (6 bases). V lost 1 base and J lost 3, with 12 bases in between. The CDR3 loop spans 16 amino acids. CDR1 SGHTA and CDR2 FQGNSA come from the germline V gene. The CDR3 loop reads CASSLGRGTSNEKLFF. CDR3 nucleotides: TGTGCCAGCAGCTTAGGGCGGGGGACATCTAATGAAAAACTGTTTTTT.

This clonotype showed up many times. The V call is TRBV11-3, the J call TRBJ2-1, with D possibly being TRBD1 or TRBD2 (5 bases each). In germline, CDR1 is SGHNT, CDR2 YENEEA. Deletions cut 4 bases from V and 7 bases from J, with 17 bases between. The CDR3 contains 15 residues. The CDR3 loop is CASSSSGTATNEQFF. The CDR3 DNA sequence: TGTGCCAGCAGCTCCTCCGGGACCGCCACTAATGAGCAGTTCTTC.